This T cell receptor (beta chain) stems from a study of T cells after yellow fever vaccination. They built TCR cDNA with 5'RACE template switching, a step that put in a universal primer site and UMIs. TCRdb analysed the 5' RACE reads with MiXCR anew, one entry per CDR3 protein. The table shows about 550,000 distinct CDR3 sequences, with roughly 19% occurring only once. As for this clonotype: Its antigen is currently unknown.

Germline V lookup: CDR1 SGHTA, CDR2 FQGNSA. The CDR3 is made up of 15 amino acids. V lost 2 bases, J lost 4 bases, and 2 bases stayed unmatched. Study-wide findings and caveats: Reappearance after the booster was seen for most primary-vaccination clones, at 96% CD4 and 75% to 90% CD8.

The sequences come from PBMCs, collected 15 days after the yellow fever booster vaccination. This clonotype was sampled from a man younger than 45 who received the YFV17D yellow fever vaccine. The J gene is TRBJ2-7, the V gene TRBV7-2; 13 positions agree with TRBD2. Here the CDR3 DNA reads TGTGCCAGCAGCTTACAGGGACTAGCGGGATACGAGCAGTACTTC. Its protein product is CASSLQGLAGYEQYF.